Shown below are 19 T cell receptor beta chains from a single sample sequenced in a study of cytomegalovirus exposure and HLA in healthy donors. 60 Vbeta and 13 Jbeta primers were used in PCR. Clones were sequenced by immunoSEQ multiplex PCR, and TCRdb holds only the in-frame ones, with some missing. Here the sample spans some 80,000 clones, around 79% being singletons. Specimen: PBMCs. The receptors were gathered from a man younger than 30 in good health and CMV-seropositive.

The V gene is TRBV5-1, the J gene TRBJ2-1, with a possible D match to TRBD2 (6 bases). The CDR3 has 15 amino acids. The V end was cut by 6 bases, the J end by 4 bases, with 17 bases between. Germline assignment: CDR1 SGHRS and CDR2 YFSETQ. This CDR3 is CASNSDSGLYNEQFF. CDR3 bases: TGCGCCAGCAACTCGGATAGCGGCCTATACAATGAGCAGTTCTTC. Full variable domain (remainder filled in from reference TRBV5-1 and TRBJ2-1): KAGVTQTPRYLIKTRGQQVTLSCSPISGHRSVSWYQQTPGQGLQFLFEYFSETQRNKGNFPGRFSGRQFSNSRSEMNVSTLELGDSALYLCASNSDSGLYNEQFFGPGTRLTVL.

V usage is TRBV11-2 and J usage is TRBJ1-1; TRBD1 agrees at 9 bases. The germline V gene encodes CDR1 SGHAT and CDR2 FQNNGV. With V trimmed by 4 bases and J by 1 base, 4 bases remained unmatched. The CDR3 has 15 amino acids. The CDR3, as DNA: TGTGCCAGCAGCTCTGGACAGGGGCCGAACACTGAAGCTTTCTTT. Translating it yields CASSSGQGPNTEAFF.

The chain carries TRBV5-1 and TRBJ2-5; D gene ambiguous. V was clipped by 4 bases and J by 2 bases, with 6 bases between them. The CDR3 length is 12 residues. Germline-derived CDR1 and CDR2 are SGHRS and YFSETQ. The CDR3 DNA sequence: TGCGCCAGCAGCCGGAGACAAGAGACCCAGTACTTC. As protein: CASSRRQETQYF.

V usage is TRBV5-1 and J usage is TRBJ2-7, with D possibly being TRBD2 (6 bases). The V end was cut by 4 bases, the J end by 8 bases, with 16 bases between. Per germline, CDR1 SGHRS and CDR2 YFSETQ. This CDR3 has 13 amino acids. CDR3 nucleotide sequence: TGCGCCAGCAGCCCGGGACTCCCCTATAAGCAGTACTTC. This encodes CASSPGLPYKQYF.

About this clone: One end of the junction varies from germline; a read error may be responsible. This sequence joins TRBV6-5 and TRBJ2-7; D not resolved. The germline CDR1 and CDR2 sequences are MNHEY and SVGAGI. The CDR3 is made up of 13 amino acids. DNA of the CDR3: TGTGCCAGCAGTTACTCGAGGAGTTTCCCCCTGCACTTC. Translated: CASSYSRSFPLHF.

The V call is TRBV7-3, the J call TRBJ2-1, with D hard to call. The V end was cut by 0 bases, the J end by 10 bases, with 13 bases between. Germline lookup yields CDR1 SGHTA and CDR2 FQGTGA. The CDR3 sequence is 14 residues long. The CDR3 DNA sequence: TGTGCCAGCAGCTTAACGTCTCAGGTTATGGAGCAGTTCTTC. Translation gives CASSLTSQVMEQFF.

In regard to this clone: Because the CDR3 is missing its conserved closing phenylalanine or tryptophan, this is likely a read error. No DNA is shown, since the ends of the CDR3 on it are uncertain; the CDR3 is the one TCRdb lists. This chain uses TRBV6-1 with TRBJ2-7; the table's D call, TRBD1, has no DNA check behind it. Germline V gene sequence: CDR1 MNHNS, CDR2 SASEGT. The CDR3 comprises 12 residues, both ends counted. CDR3: CASSGTGTATSY.

This clone came up a few times. The chain uses TRBV7-8 and TRBJ2-5; 10 positions agree with TRBD1. The CDR3 has 16 residues. CDR1 and CDR2 from the germline V gene are SGHVS and FQNEAQ. Trimming removed 5 bases from V and 2 bases from J; junction bases left unmatched: 8. CDR3 sequence (DNA): TGTGCCAGCAGCATGCGACAGGGGGCGCGTCAAGAGACCCAGTACTTC. Encoded protein: CASSMRQGARQETQYF.

V is TRBV5-1 and J is TRBJ2-1, with 12 bases fitting TRBD1. Per germline, CDR1 SGHRS and CDR2 YFSETQ. Losses at the gene ends were 4 bases for V and 10 bases for J; bases not matched to a gene: 9. The CDR3 is 15 residues long. DNA of the CDR3: TGCGCCAGCAGCGGCGGGACAGGGGGCGCGGGGGAGCAGTTCTTC. As protein: CASSGGTGGAGEQFF. The whole variable domain, filled in from reference TRBV5-1 and TRBJ2-1, reads KAGVTQTPRYLIKTRGQQVTLSCSPISGHRSVSWYQQTPGQGLQFLFEYFSETQRNKGNFPGRFSGRQFSNSRSEMNVSTLELGDSALYLCASSGGTGGAGEQFFGPGTRLTVL.

This sequence joins TRBV4-1 and TRBJ1-2; D not certain. The CDR3 totals 14 residues. From germline, CDR1 is MGHRA and CDR2 YSYEKL. Trimming took 4 bases from V and 6 from J, leaving 15 bases between them. Written as DNA, the CDR3 is TGCGCCAGCAGCCCCACACGGGTGCGCGATGGCTACACCTTC. Its translation is CASSPTRVRDGYTF.

This clone was picked up a small number of times. The rearrangement uses TRBV9 and TRBJ2-3, with unresolved D. CDR1 SGDLS and CDR2 YYNGEE come from the germline V gene. The V and J ends lost 5 bases and 11 bases respectively, with 12 bases between them. This CDR3 has 11 amino acids. DNA of the CDR3: TGTGCCAGCAGGTCCGGTGAGGAGCAGTATTTT. Its translation: CASRSGEEQYF.

A few counts support this clone. This chain connects TRBV5-6 to TRBJ1-1; D call uncertain. This CDR3 has 13 residues. Germline assignment: CDR1 SGHDT and CDR2 YYEEEE. The V gene lost 5 bases and the J gene lost 1 base, with 9 bases spanning the gap. The CDR3 here is CASRYRGNTEAFF. CDR3 nucleotide sequence: TGTGCCAGCAGGTATCGGGGGAACACTGAAGCTTTCTTT.

The V gene is TRBV2, the J gene TRBJ1-1, with TRBD1 identical over 7 bases. This CDR3 comprises 14 residues. CDR1 is SNHLY and CDR2 is FYNNEI in the germline V gene. V gave up 6 bases and J gave up 9 bases; unmatched junction bases: 13. The CDR3 reads CASSWGTVSIKAFF. Here the CDR3 DNA reads TGTGCCAGCAGCTGGGGGACAGTCTCTATAAAAGCTTTCTTT.

The chain couples TRBV9 to TRBJ1-2; tentative D call: TRBD1 (6 bases). This CDR3 spans 15 amino acids. The ends were cut back, 2 bases at V and 6 bases at J, with 17 bases in the middle. Germline loops: CDR1 SGDLS, CDR2 YYNGEE. The CDR3 is CASSVGAAPADGYTF. CDR3 sequence (DNA): TGTGCCAGCAGCGTGGGGGCCGCGCCTGCGGATGGCTACACCTTC.

This clone was seen a few times. The rearrangement links TRBV28 to TRBJ2-1; TRBD2 might be the D (5 bases). V was cut by 10 bases and J by 6 bases, with 22 bases left in between. CDR1 is MDHEN and CDR2 is SYDVKM in the germline V gene. This CDR3 contains 15 residues. CDR3 in amino acids: CATILGLASTNEQFF. CDR3 nucleotides: TGTGCCACCATCCTAGGACTGGCTTCGACCAATGAGCAGTTCTTC. Full variable domain (remainder filled in from reference TRBV28 and TRBJ2-1): DVKVTQSSRYLVKRTGEKVFLECVQDMDHENMFWYRQDPGLGLRLIYFSYDVKMKEKGDIPEGYSVSREKKERFSLILESASTNQTSMYLCATILGLASTNEQFFGPGTRLTVL.

This chain links TRBV18 with TRBJ2-5; 7 bases are a match to TRBD1. The V segment lost 3 bases and the J segment 5 bases; nucleotides outside the gene matches: 9. This CDR3 is 15 amino acids long. CDR1 is KGHSH and CDR2 is LQKENI in the germline V gene. The CDR3 region is CASSPITGTEETQYF. DNA for the CDR3: TGTGCCAGCTCACCGATAACCGGGACAGAGGAGACCCAGTACTTC.

The gene calls are TRBV10-3 and TRBJ1-1, with a possible D match to TRBD1 (5 bases). This CDR3 region has 14 residues. Trimming left V 6 bases short and J 3 bases short, with 14 bases between. Germline V gives CDR1 ENHRY, CDR2 SYGVKD. CDR3 coding DNA: TGTGCCATCAGGGAAGGGGTAGGGCACACTGAAGCTTTCTTT. It is translated as CAIREGVGHTEAFF.

The sample holds a few counts of this clone. The chain carries TRBV18 and TRBJ1-4, with TRBD1 matching over 7 bases. Germline V gives CDR1 KGHSH, CDR2 LQKENI. The V and J ends lost 8 bases and 7 bases, in that order; junction bases with no gene match: 7. The CDR3 runs to 13 residues. CDR3 bases: TGTGCCAGCACGACAGGGCAGCGTGAAAAACTGTTTTTT. Translating it yields CASTTGQREKLFF.

This sequence joins TRBV19 and TRBJ1-1; possible D gene TRBD1, 5 bases. The germline V and J ends were trimmed by 4 bases and 4 bases, with 16 bases remaining between them. The CDR3 loop spans 15 amino acids. Per the germline V gene, CDR1 is LNHDA and CDR2 is SQIVND (reference sequence). This CDR3 is CASSTMTALATEAFF. In DNA form, the CDR3 reads TGTGCCAGTAGTACGATGACAGCCCTGGCCACTGAAGCTTTCTTT.